What follows describes a single TCR beta chain. The target antigen is unknown. An end of the junction differs from the germline gene, which may be a read error. Clones were read by immunoSEQ multiplex PCR, and TCRdb kept only the in-frame ones, dropping some. Among 70,000 or so clones listed, more than 65% were seen once. Looked up from germline, CDR1 is PRHDT and CDR2 is FYEKMQ (reference sequence). The CDR3 consists of 13 residues. The data were taken from a study of T cell responses to AZD1222 COVID-19 vaccine. The study, taken as a whole, reports: Spike-specific TCR breadth and depth both grew after two AZD1222 doses. Clonal diversity was possibly underestimated, and white British individuals and females predominated among donors. Repertoire sampling happened only post peak T cell response.

This clonotype was sampled from an adult in good health. The sample was peripheral blood, taken on day 0 of MenACWY control vaccination. The V gene is TRBV13, the J gene TRBJ2-7, with D hard to call. The CDR3 protein is CASSLGSSYEQYF. CDR3 bases: TGTGCCAGCAGTTTAGGGTCCTCCTACGAGCAGTACTTC.